The clone carrying this TCR beta chain was picked up a small number of times. Its cognate antigen is unknown. TCRdb re-called the PCR reads through MiXCR, storing one row per CDR3 protein. The data hold about 640,000 distinct CDR3 sequences, with less than 20% observed a single time. V was clipped by 0 bases and J by 0 bases, with 18 bases between them. CDR1 LGHNA and CDR2 YSLEER come from the germline V gene. CDR3 length: 19 amino acids. The sample belongs to a study of molecular identifiers for immune sequencing clone quantification. Whole-study results and caveats: Spiked Jurkat TCR RNA equivalent to one cell reportedly surfaced among about 1 million naive cells.

Sequenced material: naive CD8+ T cells from blood, with Jurkat cell RNA spiked in. Indicated subset: FACS-sorted CD8+CD4-CCR7+CD45RA+ naive T cells. V gene TRBV4-3 combines with J gene TRBJ1-5; possible D gene TRBD1, 5 bases. The sequence was obtained from a human donor in good health. Some libraries in this study had Jurkat cell RNA spiked in. CDR3 protein: CASSQDLGTEGYSNQPQHF. For the CDR3, the DNA is TGCGCCAGCAGCCAAGATCTAGGGACGGAAGGTTATAGCAATCAGCCCCAGCATTTT.